The next 32 T cell receptor beta chains were all read from a single sample in a study of T-cell memory formation after mild COVID-19. From the 5' RACE reads, TCRdb called clonotypes with MiXCR, one entry per CDR3 protein. The table includes about 350,000 distinct CDR3 sequences, roughly an eighth detected once. The sample was PBMCs or a T cell subset sorted from them (not recorded which). The receptors were gathered from a young man who had mild COVID-19 (a few samples of this study predate the infection). Cell type and time point are not known.

The chain couples TRBV7-8 to TRBJ2-7; 15 bases fit TRBD2. The V gene's germline CDR1 is SGHVS and CDR2 FQNEAQ. Trimming cost V 5 bases and J 2 bases; bases outside gene matches: 10. The length of the CDR3 is 18 residues. CDR3: CASSPGTSGGRNPYEQYF. Here the CDR3 DNA reads TGTGCCAGCAGCCCCGGGACTAGCGGGGGGCGCAACCCCTACGAGCAGTACTTC.

This clonotype occurred a few times. This sequence joins TRBV12-3 or TRBV12-4 and TRBJ2-7; D not resolved. V gave up 3 bases and J gave up 5 bases, with 8 bases separating them. The CDR3 sequence is 12 residues long. Written as DNA, the CDR3 is TGTGCCAGCAGTTTCAGTGTTGACGAGCAGTACTTC. Protein sequence: CASSFSVDEQYF.

This clonotype has just a few counts. CDR3: CASSQGTGTSAFF. DNA for the CDR3: TGCGCCAGCAGCCAGGGTACGGGGACAAGCGCTTTCTTT. The V and J genes are TRBV4-1 and TRBJ1-1, with TRBD1 as a possible D gene (6 bases). Looked up from germline, CDR1 is MGHRA and CDR2 is YSYEKL. Trimming removed 3 bases from V and 11 bases from J, with 16 bases in between. This CDR3 contains 13 residues.

V usage is TRBV4-2 and J usage is TRBJ2-5; D gene uncertain. Per germline, CDR1 LGHNA and CDR2 YNFKEQ. This CDR3 has 14 residues. Between the trimmed V and J ends, which lost 1 base and 1 base, there was a span of 7 bases. DNA of the CDR3: TGTGCCAGCAGCCAAGGAGTCAGCCAAGAGACCCAGTACTTC. Translation: CASSQGVSQETQYF.

This clonotype has a count of ten or more. This chain joins TRBV7-8 and TRBJ2-3, with 12 bases identical to TRBD2. Germline V gene lookup returns CDR1 SGHVS and CDR2 FQNEAQ. V lost 5 bases, J lost 7 bases, and 19 bases stayed unmatched. This CDR3 region has 19 residues. CDR3 nucleotide sequence: TGTGCCAGCAGCCAAGGACAGGACCAAAGGGGACTAGCGGGCAATACGCAGTATTTT. Translated, it gives CASSQGQDQRGLAGNTQYF.

This clonotype appeared many times. The rearrangement uses TRBV5-6 and TRBJ2-2, with TRBD2 matching 8 bases. Germline loops: CDR1 SGHDT, CDR2 YYEEEE. With V trimmed by 2 bases and J by 5 bases, 5 bases remained unmatched. The CDR3 is made up of 15 amino acids. The CDR3 is CASSLAGAPTGELFF. DNA of the CDR3: TGTGCCAGCAGCTTAGCGGGGGCCCCAACCGGGGAGCTGTTTTTT.

J is TRBJ1-4 and V is TRBV4-2; D is possibly TRBD1 (5 bases). The V gene lost 3 bases and the J gene lost 0 bases, with 8 bases spanning the gap. Germline CDR1 is LGHNA and CDR2 is YNFKEQ. CDR3 length equals 15 residues. CDR3 sequence (DNA): TGTGCCAGCAGCCAGCTCAGGGCAACTAATGAAAAACTGTTTTTT. Translation: CASSQLRATNEKLFF.

This chain uses TRBV28 with TRBJ1-4; TRBD1 is a possible D gene (5 bases). Germline lookup yields CDR1 MDHEN and CDR2 SYDVKM. The length of the CDR3 is 13 residues. V dropped 6 bases and J dropped 12 bases, with 17 bases sitting between them. CDR3: CASSLSSGRELFF. DNA of the CDR3: TGTGCCAGCAGCCTCTCATCAGGCAGGGAACTGTTTTTT.

Ten or more counts support this clonotype. The chain links TRBV20-1 to TRBJ1-2, with 11 bases lining up with TRBD1. With V trimmed by 6 bases and J by 9 bases, 12 bases remained unmatched. The CDR3 has 14 amino acids. Germline lookup yields CDR1 DFQATT and CDR2 SNEGSKA (reference sequence). The CDR3 region has the DNA TGCAGTGCCCTTACCGGGACAGGGGGGAGAAGCTACACCTTC. Translated, it gives CSALTGTGGRSYTF.

This clonotype was seen a handful of times. This sequence joins TRBV6-5 and TRBJ2-5; 9 positions agree with TRBD1. The junction had 9 bases not matched to a gene; V was cut back by 6 bases and J by 4 bases. Germline V gene sequence: CDR1 MNHEY, CDR2 SVGAGI. This CDR3 has 15 residues. CDR3 amino acids: CASRVTGGRRETQYF. In DNA, the CDR3 is TGTGCCAGCAGGGTTACAGGGGGCCGACGAGAGACCCAGTACTTC.

The chain recombines TRBV7-2 with TRBJ2-1, with TRBD2 matching 10 bases. The V gene end was trimmed by 5 bases and the J gene end by 8 bases; junction bases not matched to a gene: 6. Germline V gene lookup returns CDR1 SGHTA and CDR2 FQGNSA. This CDR3 contains 14 residues. DNA for the CDR3: TGTGCCAGCAGCCCCGGGACTAGCGTACATGAGCAGTTCTTC. It yields the protein CASSPGTSVHEQFF. Using reference TRBV7-2 and TRBJ2-1 for the parts outside the CDR3, the full variable domain is GAGVSQSPSNKVTEKGKDVELRCDPISGHTALYWYRQSLGQGLEFLIYFQGNSAPDKSGLPSDRFSAERTGGSVSTLTIQRTQQEDSAVYLCASSPGTSVHEQFFGPGTRLTVL.

This clonotype was counted a few times. The chain combines TRBV7-2 with TRBJ2-1; D is perhaps TRBD2 (5 bases). CDR3 length: 14 amino acids. V was shortened by 2 bases and J by 2 bases, with 7 bases between the two germline ends. Germline CDR1 and CDR2: SGHTA and FQGNSA. The CDR3 protein is CASSLYGAYNEQFF. CDR3 nucleotides: TGTGCCAGCAGCTTATACGGGGCCTACAATGAGCAGTTCTTC. The entire variable domain, with the rest obtained from reference TRBV7-2 and TRBJ2-1, is as follows: GAGVSQSPSNKVTEKGKDVELRCDPISGHTALYWYRQSLGQGLEFLIYFQGNSAPDKSGLPSDRFSAERTGGSVSTLTIQRTQQEDSAVYLCASSLYGAYNEQFFGPGTRLTVL.

This chain connects TRBV7-2 to TRBJ2-5; no reliable D call. CDR1 is SGHTA, CDR2 FQGNSA, per germline. The CDR3 totals 14 residues. V gave up 3 bases and J gave up 4 bases, with 12 bases separating them. This chain's CDR3 is CASSFGPKGETQYF. In DNA form, the CDR3 reads TGTGCCAGCAGCTTTGGACCCAAGGGAGAGACCCAGTACTTC.

This chain links TRBV20-1 with TRBJ2-3, with D unclear. With 6 bases removed from V and 4 bases from J, the gap between germline ends came to 11 bases. Germline CDR1 DFQATT, CDR2 SNEGSKA (reference sequence). This CDR3 spans 12 amino acids. The CDR3 coding sequence is TGCAGTGCCCCCGGCAGATCAGATACGCAGTATTTT. This encodes CSAPGRSDTQYF.

This clonotype has a handful of counts. The chain uses TRBV18 and TRBJ2-5; D is unresolved. CDR1 is KGHSH, CDR2 LQKENI, per germline. This CDR3 has 13 amino acids. Trimming stripped 2 bases from V and 4 bases from J, with 8 bases between. The CDR3 coding sequence is TGTGCCAGCTCACCAGTCCCGGGAGAGACCCAGTACTTC. Translating it yields CASSPVPGETQYF.

The rearrangement links TRBV6-2 or TRBV6-3 to TRBJ2-5; D gene uncertain. V was pared by 0 bases and J by 4 bases, with 9 bases between. Germline loops: CDR1 MNHEY, CDR2 SVGEGT. The CDR3 is made up of 14 amino acids. The CDR3 loop is CASSYSSWRETQYF. The CDR3 DNA reads TGTGCCAGCAGTTACTCCTCCTGGAGAGAGACCCAGTACTTC.

The table lists this clonotype with a few counts. The rearrangement joins TRBV24-1 to TRBJ2-5; the match to TRBD1 covers 7 bases. The germline CDR1 and CDR2 sequences are KGHDR and SFDVKD. This CDR3 is 15 amino acids long. V dropped 5 bases and J dropped 0; count of bases not matched to a gene: 5. The CDR3 region is CATSAQTGDQETQYF. In DNA form, the CDR3 reads TGTGCCACCAGTGCTCAAACAGGGGACCAAGAGACCCAGTACTTC.

This clonotype was seen a handful of times. The V gene is TRBV28, the J gene TRBJ1-1; TRBD1 aligns across 11 bases. CDR1 and CDR2 (germline): MDHEN, SYDVKM. V lost 1 base, J lost 4 bases, and 2 bases stayed unmatched. This CDR3 contains 15 residues. CDR3 in amino acids: CASSLYGTGGTEAFF. The DNA for the CDR3 is TGTGCCAGCAGTTTATACGGGACAGGGGGCACTGAAGCTTTCTTT.

This clonotype was recorded at least ten times. CDR3 DNA sequence: TGCGCCAGCAGGGAGGCCCAGCCATACAATGAGCAGTTCTTC. Its protein product is CASREAQPYNEQFF. V gene TRBV5-1 combines with J gene TRBJ2-1; tentatively, D is TRBD2 (5 bases). The CDR3 length is 14 residues. V was shortened by 5 bases and J by 4 bases, with 13 bases between the two germline ends. CDR1 and CDR2 (germline): SGHRS, YFSETQ. Filled out from reference TRBV5-1 and TRBJ2-1, the complete variable domain reads KAGVTQTPRYLIKTRGQQVTLSCSPISGHRSVSWYQQTPGQGLQFLFEYFSETQRNKGNFPGRFSGRQFSNSRSEMNVSTLELGDSALYLCASREAQPYNEQFFGPGTRLTVL.

This rearrangement joins TRBV4-1 to TRBJ2-3; the match to TRBD2 covers 9 bases. The junction had 13 bases not matched to a gene; V was cut back by 0 bases and J by 0 bases. The CDR3 length is 20 residues. The germline V gene encodes CDR1 MGHRA and CDR2 YSYEKL. The CDR3, as DNA: TGCGCCAGCAGCCAAGATGGCGGGGGGGGAGCTTATGCTAGCACAGATACGCAGTATTTT. Translation gives CASSQDGGGGAYASTDTQYF.

V is TRBV7-2 and J is TRBJ1-1, with D unresolved. Per germline, CDR1 SGHTA and CDR2 FQGNSA. This CDR3 comprises 13 residues. Trimming took off 4 bases at V and 1 base at J, with 7 bases between the two ends. CDR3 bases: TGTGCCAGCAGCTCCGCGTGGAACACTGAAGCTTTCTTT. Its protein is CASSSAWNTEAFF.

This clonotype was found many times. This chain connects TRBV28 to TRBJ1-6, with 10 bases identical to TRBD1. This CDR3 is 14 amino acids long. J was trimmed by 10 bases and V by 4 bases; bases with no gene match: 4. Per the germline V gene, CDR1 is MDHEN and CDR2 is SYDVKM. The CDR3 loop is CASSSDRGRSPLHF. The CDR3 DNA sequence: TGTGCCAGCAGTTCGGACAGGGGGAGGTCACCCCTCCACTTT.

This clonotype was counted only a few times. The rearrangement uses TRBV9 and TRBJ2-1; D is perhaps TRBD1 or TRBD2 (7 bases each). The CDR3 has 15 residues. CDR1 and CDR2 from the germline V gene are SGDLS and YYNGEE. Trimming cost V 0 bases and J 4 bases, with 11 bases left between them. The CDR3 sequence is CASSVAGGGYNEQFF. The DNA of the CDR3 is TGTGCCAGCAGCGTAGCAGGGGGGGGGTACAATGAGCAGTTCTTC.

V usage is TRBV4-1 and J usage is TRBJ1-2; D might be TRBD1 (6 bases). V lost 0 bases to trimming and J lost 5 bases, with 10 bases between them. CDR3 length equals 14 residues. Germline CDR1 and CDR2: MGHRA and YSYEKL. The CDR3 is CASSQDTGRYGYTF. The CDR3 DNA follows: TGCGCCAGCAGCCAAGATACAGGGCGTTATGGCTACACCTTC.

The genes are TRBV2 and TRBJ2-1, with a weak D call TRBD1 (7 bases). The CDR3 extends over 15 amino acids. V was cut by 6 bases and J by 6 bases, with 18 bases left in between. From germline, CDR1 is SNHLY and CDR2 FYNNEI. CDR3 coding DNA: TGTGCCAGCAGCCGTCCCATCAGGGGGGCCAATGAGCAGTTCTTC. Protein product: CASSRPIRGANEQFF.

This clonotype was seen more than once but under ten times. The chain carries TRBV5-1 and TRBJ2-2; D may be TRBD2 (6 bases). The CDR3 loop spans 14 amino acids. CDR1 is SGHRS and CDR2 is YFSETQ in the germline V gene. Trimming left V 7 bases short and J 4 bases short, with 14 bases between. CDR3 DNA sequence: TGCGCCAGCGGGGAGGAGATCAGCACCGGGGAGCTGTTTTTT. This translates into CASGEEISTGELFF.

The rearrangement joins TRBV19 to TRBJ2-7, with D uncertain. The germline V gene encodes CDR1 LNHDA and CDR2 SQIVND (reference sequence). The CDR3 covers 11 residues. Trimming removed 6 bases from V and 3 bases from J, with 6 bases in between. Here the CDR3 DNA reads TGTGCCAGTAGGAACGGCTACGAGCAGTACTTC. Translating gives CASRNGYEQYF.

This sequence joins TRBV6-4 and TRBJ2-6; TRBD1 matches 7 bases. Germline V lookup: CDR1 MRHNA, CDR2 SNTAGT. Trimming cost V 6 bases and J 0 bases; bases outside gene matches: 8. This CDR3 region has 17 residues. The CDR3 DNA reads as TGTGCCAGCAGCTACGTCCACAGGGGCTCTGGGGCCAACGTCCTGACTTTC. This sequence encodes CASSYVHRGSGANVLTF.

The V gene is TRBV15, the J gene TRBJ2-1; D gene uncertain. This CDR3 spans 12 amino acids. Germline V gives CDR1 LNHNV, CDR2 YYDKDF (reference sequence). V was cut by 3 bases and J by 8 bases, with 8 bases left in between. CDR3 sequence reads: CATSREFDEQFF. The CDR3 nucleotides are TGTGCCACCAGCAGGGAGTTTGATGAGCAGTTCTTC.

This clonotype came up a few times. The chain combines TRBV4-1 with TRBJ2-7; D might be TRBD1 (6 bases). Germline V gene sequence: CDR1 MGHRA, CDR2 YSYEKL. The germline V and J ends were trimmed by 0 bases and 3 bases, with 9 bases remaining between them. The CDR3 covers 14 residues. CDR3 sequence: CASSQEGHGYEQYV. Written as DNA, the CDR3 is TGCGCCAGCAGCCAAGAGGGACATGGCTACGAGCAGTACGTC.

This clonotype was counted between two and nine times. The CDR3 is CASSLSRVSVGTEAFF. For the CDR3, the DNA is TGTGCCAGCAGTTTATCACGGGTGTCCGTAGGGACTGAAGCTTTCTTT. V gene TRBV27 combines with J gene TRBJ1-1, with D uncertain. The CDR3 runs 16 residues. The germline V gene has CDR1 MNHEY and CDR2 SMNVEV (reference sequence). V lost 0 bases and J 5 bases, leaving 16 bases between the germline ends.

CDR3 sequence: CASSERGGLSIYGYTF. Written as DNA, the CDR3 is TGTGCCAGCAGCGAAAGAGGGGGGCTTTCAATCTATGGCTACACCTTC. The chain recombines TRBV4-2 with TRBJ1-2; a possible D gene is TRBD1 (6 bases). Trimming took off 5 bases at V and 4 bases at J, with 20 bases between the two ends. Germline-derived CDR1 and CDR2 are LGHNA and YNFKEQ. The CDR3 covers 16 residues.